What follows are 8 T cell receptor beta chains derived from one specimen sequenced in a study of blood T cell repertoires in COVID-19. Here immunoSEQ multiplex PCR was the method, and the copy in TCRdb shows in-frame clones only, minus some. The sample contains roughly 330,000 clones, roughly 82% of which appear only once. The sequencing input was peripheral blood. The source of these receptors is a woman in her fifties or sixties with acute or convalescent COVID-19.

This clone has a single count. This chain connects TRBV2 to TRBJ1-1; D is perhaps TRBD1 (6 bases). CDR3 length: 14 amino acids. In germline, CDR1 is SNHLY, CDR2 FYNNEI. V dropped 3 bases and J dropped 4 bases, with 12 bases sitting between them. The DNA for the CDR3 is TGTGCCAGCAGTGACGGGCAGGGGATCACTGAAGCTTTCTTT. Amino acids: CASSDGQGITEAFF.

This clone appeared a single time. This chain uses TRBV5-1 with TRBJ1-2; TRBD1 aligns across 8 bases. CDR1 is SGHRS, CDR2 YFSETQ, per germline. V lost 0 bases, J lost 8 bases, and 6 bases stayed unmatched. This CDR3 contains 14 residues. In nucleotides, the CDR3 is TGCGCCAGCAGCTTGGATGACAGGGGAGACGGCTACACCTTC. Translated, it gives CASSLDDRGDGYTF.

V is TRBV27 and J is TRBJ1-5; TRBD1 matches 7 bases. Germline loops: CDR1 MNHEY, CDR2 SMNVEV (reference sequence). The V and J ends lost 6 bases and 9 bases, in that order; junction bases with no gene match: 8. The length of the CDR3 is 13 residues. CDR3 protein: CASSQNRGRPQHF. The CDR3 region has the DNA TGTGCCAGCAGCCAGAACAGGGGTCGGCCCCAGCATTTT.

The CDR3 DNA is TGTGCCAGCAGCCCCCGGACAGGGAACTATGGCTACACCTTC. Translating it yields CASSPRTGNYGYTF. The chain is built from TRBV9 and TRBJ1-2, with TRBD1 identical over 8 bases. Per germline, CDR1 SGDLS and CDR2 YYNGEE. The CDR3 spans 14 residues. Trimming at V came to 4 bases and at J to 2 bases, leaving 4 bases not matched to a gene.

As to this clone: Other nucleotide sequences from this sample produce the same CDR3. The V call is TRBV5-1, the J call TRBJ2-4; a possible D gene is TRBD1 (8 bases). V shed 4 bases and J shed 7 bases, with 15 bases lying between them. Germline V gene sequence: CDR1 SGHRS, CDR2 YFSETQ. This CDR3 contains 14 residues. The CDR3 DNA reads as TGCGCCAGCAGCCCAGGACAGGGAGGGAACATTCAGTACTTC. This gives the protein CASSPGQGGNIQYF.

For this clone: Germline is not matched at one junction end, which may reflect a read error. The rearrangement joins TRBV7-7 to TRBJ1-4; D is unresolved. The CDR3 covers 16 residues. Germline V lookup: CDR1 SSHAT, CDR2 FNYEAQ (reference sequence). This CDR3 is CASSLAFVRYNEKLFF. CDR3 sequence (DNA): TGTGCTAGCAGCTTAGCGTTCGTACGGTATAATGAAAAACTGTTTTTT.

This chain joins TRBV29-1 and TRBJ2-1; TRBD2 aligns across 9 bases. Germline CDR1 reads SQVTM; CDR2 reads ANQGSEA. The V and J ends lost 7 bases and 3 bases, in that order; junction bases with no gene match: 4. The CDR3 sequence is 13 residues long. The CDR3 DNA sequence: TGCAGCGCTAGACTAGCGGACTACAATGAGCAGTTCTTC. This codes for CSARLADYNEQFF.

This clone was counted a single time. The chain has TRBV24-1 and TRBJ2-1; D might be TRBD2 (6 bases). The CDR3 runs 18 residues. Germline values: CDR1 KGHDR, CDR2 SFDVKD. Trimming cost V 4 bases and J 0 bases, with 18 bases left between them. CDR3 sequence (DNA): TGTGCCACCAGTGACCCTGGCCCTCGGGGGAGCTCCTACAATGAGCAGTTCTTC. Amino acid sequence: CATSDPGPRGSSYNEQFF.